The TCR beta chain described here comes from a study of early T cells in non-severe SARS-CoV-2 infection. Study-wide background: Bulk RNA from unsorted whole blood was sequenced; chains were unpaired. General observations from the study: Reliance on VDJdb matching favored anti-spike CD8 responses; private and CD4 specificities were missed.

Comments on this clonotype: Its antigen is still unknown.

One entry per CDR3 protein results from TCRdb running MiXCR on the 5' RACE reads. The sample carries tens of thousands of distinct CDR3 sequences, more than 12% recorded once. This TCR came from an adult who was a healthcare worker with PCR-confirmed SARS-CoV-2 infection or an uninfected control (not recorded which). The sample consisted of whole blood, taken at baseline.

CDR3 sequence (DNA): TGTGCCAGCGGTTTCGGACAGGACTGGGGTACGCAGTATTTT. Amino acids: CASGFGQDWGTQYF. V and J are TRBV2 and TRBJ2-3; 7 bases map to TRBD1. Per germline, CDR1 SNHLY and CDR2 FYNNEI. V lost 8 bases, J lost 8 bases, and 13 bases stayed unmatched. This CDR3 has 14 residues.